Reported below is one TCR beta chain. Clones were read by immunoSEQ multiplex PCR, and TCRdb kept only the in-frame ones, dropping some. The repertoire includes roughly 60,000 clones, more than 70% of them detected once, and about 0.9% sits in the top ten. The sort gate was single viable CD3+CD4+CD8-CD45RO+ cells for memory CD4+ T cells. CDR3 length: 16 residues. J gave up 2 bases and V 5 bases, and 7 bases lay outside the gene matches. The germline V gene encodes CDR1 SGHNT and CDR2 YENEEA. This record belongs to a study of memory CD4+ T cells and cytomegalovirus serostatus. Study in general: Donors were healthy Belgian adults, about ten CMV seropositive and around 24 seronegative.

This TCR was recovered from an adult in good health and CMV-seronegative. The V call is TRBV11-3, the J call TRBJ2-5; 11 positions agree with TRBD2. Sequenced material: memory CD4+ T cells from blood. The CDR3 DNA reads TGTGCCAGCAGCCCCGGAGCTAGCGGGGGGCAAGAGACCCAGTACTTC. Amino acids: CASSPGASGGQETQYF.